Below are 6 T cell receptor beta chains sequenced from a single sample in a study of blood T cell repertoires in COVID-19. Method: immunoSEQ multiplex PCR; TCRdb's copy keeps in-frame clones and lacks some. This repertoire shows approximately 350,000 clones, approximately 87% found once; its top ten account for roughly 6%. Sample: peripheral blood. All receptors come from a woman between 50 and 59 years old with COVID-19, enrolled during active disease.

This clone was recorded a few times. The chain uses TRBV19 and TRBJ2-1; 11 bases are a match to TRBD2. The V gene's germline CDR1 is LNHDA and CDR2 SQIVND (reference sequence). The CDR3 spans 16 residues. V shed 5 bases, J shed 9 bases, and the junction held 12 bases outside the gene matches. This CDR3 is CASSVSGRAVQFEQFF. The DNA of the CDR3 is TGTGCCAGTAGTGTTAGCGGGAGGGCGGTTCAGTTTGAGCAGTTCTTC.

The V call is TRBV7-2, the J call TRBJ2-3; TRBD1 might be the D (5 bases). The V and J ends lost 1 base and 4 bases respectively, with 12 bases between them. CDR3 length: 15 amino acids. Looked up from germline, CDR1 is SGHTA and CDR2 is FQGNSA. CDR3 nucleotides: TGTGCCAGCAGCTTAGGGTGGCTAGGGGCAGATACGCAGTATTTT. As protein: CASSLGWLGADTQYF.

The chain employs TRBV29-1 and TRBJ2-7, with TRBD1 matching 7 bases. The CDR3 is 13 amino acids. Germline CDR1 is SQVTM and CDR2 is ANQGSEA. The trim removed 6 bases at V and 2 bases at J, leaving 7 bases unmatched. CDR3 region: CSVRNRGPYEQYF. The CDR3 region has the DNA TGCAGCGTGCGGAACAGGGGACCCTACGAGCAGTACTTC.

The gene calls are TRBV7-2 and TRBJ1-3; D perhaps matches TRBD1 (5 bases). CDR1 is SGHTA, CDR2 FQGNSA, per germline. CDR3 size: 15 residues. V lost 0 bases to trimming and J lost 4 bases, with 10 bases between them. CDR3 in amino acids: CASSLAPGSGNTIYF. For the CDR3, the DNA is TGTGCCAGCAGCTTAGCTCCAGGGTCCGGAAACACCATATATTTT.

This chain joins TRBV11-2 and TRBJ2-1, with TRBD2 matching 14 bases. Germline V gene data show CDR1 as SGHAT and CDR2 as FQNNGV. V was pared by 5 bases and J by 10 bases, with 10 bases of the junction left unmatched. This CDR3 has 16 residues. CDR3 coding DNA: TGTGCCAGCAGCACACTCGGACTAGCGGGAGGATGGGAGCAGTTCTTC. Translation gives CASSTLGLAGGWEQFF. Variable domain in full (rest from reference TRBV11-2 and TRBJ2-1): EAGVAQSPRYKIIEKRQSVAFWCNPISGHATLYWYQQILGQGPKLLIQFQNNGVVDDSQLPKDRFSAERLKGVDSTLKIQPAKLEDSAVYLCASSTLGLAGGWEQFFGPGTRLTVL.

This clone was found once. CDR3 bases: TGTGCCTGGAGTGTCGGGGTCAGGGGGTACGAGCAGTACTTC. It is translated as CAWSVGVRGYEQYF. The chain recombines TRBV30 with TRBJ2-7; 7 nucleotides match TRBD1. The junction had 6 bases not matched to a gene; V was cut back by 0 bases and J by 4 bases. The CDR3 has 14 residues. Germline CDR1 GTSNPN, CDR2 SVGIG (reference sequence).